This TCR beta chain comes out of a study of blood T cell repertoires in COVID-19. J was trimmed by 5 bases and V by 5 bases; bases with no gene match: 7. The germline V gene encodes CDR1 GTSNPN and CDR2 SVGIG (reference sequence). This CDR3 region has 13 residues. Sequenced by immunoSEQ multiplex PCR; TCRdb stores in-frame clones only, minus some. The sample carries fewer than 200,000 clones, roughly 90% recorded once. Source material: peripheral blood. The V gene is TRBV30, the J gene TRBJ2-3; 7 bases fit TRBD2. The clonotype originates from a woman in her forties or fifties with acute or convalescent COVID-19. The CDR3 is CAWVAPGGDTQYF. The CDR3 region has the DNA TGTGCCTGGGTTGCCCCGGGGGGAGATACGCAGTATTTT.